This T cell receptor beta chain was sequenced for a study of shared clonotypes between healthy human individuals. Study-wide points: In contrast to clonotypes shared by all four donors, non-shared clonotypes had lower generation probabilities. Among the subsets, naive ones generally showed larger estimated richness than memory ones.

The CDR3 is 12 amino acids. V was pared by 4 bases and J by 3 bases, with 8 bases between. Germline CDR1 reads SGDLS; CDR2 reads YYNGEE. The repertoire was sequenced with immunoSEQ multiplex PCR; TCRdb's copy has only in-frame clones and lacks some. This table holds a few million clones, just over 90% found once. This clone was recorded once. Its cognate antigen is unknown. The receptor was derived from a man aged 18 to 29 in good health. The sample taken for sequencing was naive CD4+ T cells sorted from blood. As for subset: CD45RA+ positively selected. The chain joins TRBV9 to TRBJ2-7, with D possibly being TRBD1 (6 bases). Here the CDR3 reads CASSSQGYEQYF. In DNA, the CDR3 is TGTGCCAGCAGCTCACAGGGCTACGAGCAGTACTTC.